These 32 T cell receptor beta chains came from one sample sequenced in a study of OX40 agonist ivuxolimab in advanced cancers. Clones were sequenced by immunoSEQ multiplex PCR, and TCRdb holds only the in-frame ones, with some missing. Of tens of thousands of clones listed, 80% to 95% are singletons. This material consisted of CD4+ or CD8+ T cells sorted from blood, taken in a trial of the OX40 agonist ivuxolimab. The receptor source for this set is an adult with an advanced solid tumor such as melanoma, head and neck, liver or kidney cancer.

The chain uses TRBV7-8 and TRBJ2-1; 12 bases align to TRBD2. Germline V CDR1 and CDR2: SGHVS, FQNEAQ. J was trimmed by 8 bases and V by 5 bases; bases with no gene match: 10. CDR3 length: 16 residues. The CDR3 sequence is CASSRRLAGEVDEQFF. As DNA, the CDR3 is TGTGCCAGCAGCCGGAGACTAGCGGGAGAAGTTGATGAGCAGTTCTTC.

A single count supports this clone. This chain connects TRBV29-1 to TRBJ2-5; weak D call: TRBD1 (6 bases). The J call may be in error: the DNA end matches TRBJ2-7 better. The germline V gene encodes CDR1 SQVTM and CDR2 ANQGSEA. CDR3 length: 14 residues. The DNA of the CDR3 is TGCAGCGCCCGGGGACACGTTGGCTCCTACGAGCAGTACTTC. Translated: CSARGHVGSYEQYF.

This chain joins TRBV4-1 and TRBJ2-5; 8 positions match TRBD1. V shed 1 base and J 3 bases; nucleotides not matched to a gene: 1. This CDR3 spans 14 amino acids. Germline V lookup: CDR1 MGHRA, CDR2 YSYEKL. In DNA form, the CDR3 reads TGCGCCAGCAGCCAAGTGGACAGGGAAGAGACCCAGTACTTC. It encodes CASSQVDREETQYF.

The chain couples TRBV30 to TRBJ2-7; D is possibly TRBD2 (6 bases). CDR1 and CDR2 from the germline V gene are GTSNPN and SVGIG (reference sequence). This CDR3 region has 12 residues. The V end was cut by 1 base, the J end by 6 bases, with 10 bases between. CDR3 residues: CAWSGLGGEQYF. In nucleotides, the CDR3 is TGTGCCTGGAGTGGACTAGGTGGCGAGCAGTACTTC.

V gene TRBV7-2 combines with J gene TRBJ2-1; a weak D match, TRBD2 (5 bases). Germline assignment: CDR1 SGHTA and CDR2 FQGNSA. Trimming cost V 5 bases and J 9 bases, with 14 bases left between them. This CDR3 region has 13 residues. The CDR3 region has the DNA TGTGCCAGCAGCGCCCTAACTAGAGGTGAGCAGTTCTTC. Translating gives CASSALTRGEQFF.

This clone was detected only once. The rearrangement uses TRBV5-1 and TRBJ1-2; TRBD1 might be the D (5 bases). This CDR3 has 14 amino acids. V lost 4 bases and J lost 6, with 16 bases in between. Germline V gene data show CDR1 as SGHRS and CDR2 as YFSETQ. The CDR3 loop is CASSPTRVTDGYTF. Here the CDR3 DNA reads TGCGCCAGCAGCCCCACCAGGGTAACTGATGGCTACACCTTC.

J is TRBJ1-1 and V is TRBV5-1; possible D gene TRBD1, 6 bases. V was shortened by 4 bases and J by 7 bases, with 20 bases between the two germline ends. CDR3 length: 15 residues. Per the germline V gene, CDR1 is SGHRS and CDR2 is YFSETQ. Here the CDR3 DNA reads TGCGCCAGCAGCACTGGCGGTTCGGGGGCTAGTGAAGCTTTCTTT. Amino acid sequence: CASSTGGSGASEAFF.

V usage is TRBV30 and J usage is TRBJ2-5, with 11 bases matching TRBD2. This CDR3 region has 15 residues. Germline V CDR1 and CDR2: GTSNPN, SVGIG (reference sequence). J gave up 5 bases and V 0 bases, and 5 bases lay outside the gene matches. The DNA for the CDR3 is TGTGCCTGGAGTGTCCTTAGCGGGAGGGCTGAGACCCAGTACTTC. Protein: CAWSVLSGRAETQYF. Looking up the rest from reference TRBV30 and TRBJ2-5 gives the full variable domain: SQTIHQWPATLVQPVGSPLSLECTVEGTSNPNLYWYRQAAGRGLQLLFYSVGIGQISSEVPQNLSASRPQDRQFILSSKKLLLSDSGFYLCAWSVLSGRAETQYFGPGTRLLVL.

V gene TRBV5-1 combines with J gene TRBJ2-7; TRBD1 matches at 8 bases. Trimming removed 0 bases from V and 5 bases from J; junction bases left unmatched: 7. Germline V gene sequence: CDR1 SGHRS, CDR2 YFSETQ. CDR3 length: 15 amino acids. CDR3 region: CASSLGGQGVHEQYF. Here the CDR3 DNA reads TGCGCCAGCAGCTTGGGTGGACAGGGAGTCCACGAGCAGTACTTC.

The chain's CDR3 is CASSIPQETQYF. The CDR3 DNA reads TGTGCCAGTAGTATCCCCCAAGAGACCCAGTACTTC. The V gene is TRBV19, the J gene TRBJ2-5; D is unresolved. V was cut by 3 bases and J by 1 base, with 3 bases left in between. Germline lookup yields CDR1 LNHDA and CDR2 SQIVND (reference sequence). CDR3 length equals 12 residues. Variable domain in full (rest from reference TRBV19 and TRBJ2-5): DGGITQSPKYLFRKEGQNVTLSCEQNLNHDAMYWYRQDPGQGLRLIYYSQIVNDFQKGDIAEGYSVSREKKESFPLTVTSAQKNPTAFYLCASSIPQETQYFGPGTRLLVL.

The rearrangement joins TRBV9 to TRBJ2-7; 7 nucleotides line up with TRBD2. The CDR3 runs 15 residues. V dropped 3 bases and J dropped 6; count of bases not matched to a gene: 12. Germline CDR1 reads SGDLS; CDR2 reads YYNGEE. The CDR3 DNA reads as TGTGCCAGCAGCGCCCGGGGGGACTATTCACCCGAGCAGTACTTC. Its translation is CASSARGDYSPEQYF.

The V and J genes are TRBV2 and TRBJ1-3, with D unresolved. The CDR3 spans 13 residues. In germline, CDR1 is SNHLY, CDR2 FYNNEI. V was trimmed by 3 bases and J by 0 bases, leaving 3 bases between them. CDR3 protein: CASSEVSGNTIYF. The CDR3 DNA reads as TGTGCCAGCAGTGAGGTCTCTGGAAACACCATATATTTT.

J is TRBJ2-1 and V is TRBV7-3; D not certain. The V gene lost 7 bases and the J gene lost 10 bases, with 14 bases spanning the gap. There are 12 residues in the CDR3. Germline-derived CDR1 and CDR2 are SGHTA and FQGTGA. CDR3 amino acids: CASTSPSGEQFF. The CDR3 coding sequence is TGTGCCAGCACTTCCCCGTCGGGCGAGCAGTTCTTC. The entire variable domain, with the rest obtained from reference TRBV7-3 and TRBJ2-1, is as follows: GAGVSQTPSNKVTEKGKYVELRCDPISGHTALYWYRQSLGQGPEFLIYFQGTGAADDSGLPNDRFFAVRPEGSVSTLKIQRTERGDSAVYLCASTSPSGEQFFGPGTRLTVL.

The chain employs TRBV19 and TRBJ1-2, with TRBD1 identical over 9 bases. Germline CDR1 and CDR2: LNHDA and SQIVND (reference sequence). The trim removed 4 bases at V and 3 bases at J, leaving 9 bases unmatched. This CDR3 contains 16 residues. CDR3 protein: CASSTRTGVAYYGYTF. The CDR3 DNA sequence: TGTGCCAGTAGTACCCGGACAGGGGTGGCCTACTATGGCTACACCTTC.

This clone occurred once. This chain connects TRBV7-8 to TRBJ1-5; tentative D call: TRBD1 (5 bases). V was cut by 0 bases and J by 8 bases, with 17 bases left in between. The CDR3 loop spans 16 amino acids. Germline V gene data show CDR1 as SGHVS and CDR2 as FQNEAQ. In DNA, the CDR3 is TGTGCCAGCAGCTTAGCGGGGGGTGGGATCTCGGAGCCCCAGCATTTT. Its translation: CASSLAGGGISEPQHF. Based on the CDR3 plus reference TRBV7-8 and TRBJ1-5, the full variable domain is GAGVSQSPRYKVAKRGQDVALRCDPISGHVSLFWYQQALGQGPEFLTYFQNEAQLDKSGLPSDRFFAERPEGSVSTLKIQRTQQEDSAVYLCASSLAGGGISEPQHFGDGTRLSIL.

This clone was observed a single time. This chain links TRBV6-1 with TRBJ1-4, with a weak D call TRBD1 (6 bases). Germline assignment: CDR1 MNHNS and CDR2 SASEGT. V lost 3 bases and J 7 bases, leaving 6 bases between the germline ends. The CDR3 spans 12 residues. For the CDR3, the DNA is TGTGCCAGCAGTGACAGGGGTGAAAAACTGTTTTTT. It codes for CASSDRGEKLFF.

V is TRBV19 and J is TRBJ1-3; TRBD1 agrees at 8 bases. Germline V gene sequence: CDR1 LNHDA, CDR2 SQIVND (reference sequence). The CDR3 is made up of 14 amino acids. The junction had 8 bases not matched to a gene; V was cut back by 9 bases and J by 4 bases. The CDR3 loop is CASRRGDRGNTIYF. In nucleotides, the CDR3 is TGTGCCAGCCGACGGGGGGACAGGGGAAACACCATATATTTT.

This clone was recorded a few times. J is TRBJ2-3 and V is TRBV9, with D unclear. Germline lookup yields CDR1 SGDLS and CDR2 YYNGEE. Trimming took 0 bases from V and 2 from J, leaving 7 bases between them. The CDR3 is 14 residues long. CDR3 nucleotides: TGTGCCAGCAGCGTAGGTATAAACACAGATACGCAGTATTTT. It codes for CASSVGINTDTQYF.

DNA for the CDR3: TGTGCCAGCAGCTCCCAAGAAACTTACGAGCAGTACTTC. Translation gives CASSSQETYEQYF. J is TRBJ2-7 and V is TRBV7-6; D unresolved. Trimming left V 4 bases short and J 4 bases short, with 11 bases between. The CDR3 runs to 13 residues. Germline lookup yields CDR1 SGHVS and CDR2 FNYEAQ.

This rearrangement joins TRBV7-3 to TRBJ2-1; 7 positions agree with TRBD1. Germline V gene lookup returns CDR1 SGHTA and CDR2 FQGTGA. V lost 3 bases, J lost 4 bases, and 3 bases stayed unmatched. The CDR3 is 14 residues long. The DNA of the CDR3 is TGTGCCAGCAGCTTGGGACAGTGGTACAATGAGCAGTTCTTC. Translating it yields CASSLGQWYNEQFF.

This clone has just a few counts. This chain connects TRBV7-9 to TRBJ2-7; D unclear. Germline CDR1 and CDR2: SEHNR and FQNEAQ (reference sequence). The V gene lost 2 bases and the J gene lost 3 bases, with 5 bases spanning the gap. This CDR3 contains 12 residues. The CDR3 reads CASSLSIYEQYF. The CDR3 DNA reads TGTGCCAGCAGCTTATCGATCTACGAGCAGTACTTC. Complete variable domain (other parts from reference TRBV7-9 and TRBJ2-7): DTGVSQNPRHKITKRGQNVTFRCDPISEHNRLYWYRQTLGQGPEFLTYFQNEAQLEKSRLLSDRFSAERPKGSFSTLEIQRTEQGDSAMYLCASSLSIYEQYFGPGTRLTVT.

The chain couples TRBV7-9 to TRBJ2-2, with 9 nucleotides matching TRBD2. Trimming at V came to 1 base and at J to 4 bases, leaving 4 bases not matched to a gene. Germline V lookup: CDR1 SEHNR, CDR2 FQNEAQ (reference sequence). The CDR3 has 16 amino acids. The CDR3 region is CASSLGVSGGTGELFF. CDR3 in DNA: TGTGCCAGCAGCTTAGGAGTTAGCGGGGGCACCGGGGAGCTGTTTTTT.

The chain combines TRBV5-1 with TRBJ2-2; D gene uncertain. CDR1 and CDR2 from the germline V gene are SGHRS and YFSETQ. V lost 4 bases, J lost 2 bases, and 18 bases lay in between. This CDR3 has 17 amino acids. This CDR3 reads CASSLFLRRANTGELFF. The DNA of the CDR3 is TGCGCCAGCAGCCTCTTTCTTCGTAGGGCAAACACCGGGGAGCTGTTTTTT.

The chain uses TRBV5-1 and TRBJ2-5, with TRBD2 matching 12 bases. In germline, CDR1 is SGHRS, CDR2 YFSETQ. V shed 6 bases, J shed 2 bases, and the junction held 2 bases outside the gene matches. The CDR3 covers 14 residues. The CDR3 protein is CASNLAGGQETQYF. The CDR3 DNA reads as TGCGCCAGCAACCTAGCGGGAGGGCAAGAGACCCAGTACTTC.

This CDR3 reads CASSLVGRREDYGYTF. Here the CDR3 DNA reads TGCGCCAGCAGCTTGGTAGGTCGGCGGGAAGACTATGGCTACACCTTC. The chain couples TRBV5-1 to TRBJ1-2, with unresolved D. V was pared by 0 bases and J by 3 bases, with 15 bases between. The germline V gene encodes CDR1 SGHRS and CDR2 YFSETQ. The CDR3 loop spans 16 amino acids.

The V call is TRBV6-1, the J call TRBJ1-5; D perhaps matches TRBD1 (5 bases). Trimming pared 3 bases from V and 11 bases from J, leaving 20 bases between. The CDR3 has 15 residues. CDR1 and CDR2 (germline): MNHNS, SASEGT. The CDR3 region has the DNA TGTGCCAGCAGTGATATTTGGGGAGGACATTGGGCCCAGCATTTT. It specifies CASSDIWGGHWAQHF.

This clone was seen only once. In DNA, the CDR3 is TGTGCCAGTACGCTAGCAGCCTTGTATGGCTACACCTTC. This sequence encodes CASTLAALYGYTF. The rearrangement joins TRBV19 to TRBJ1-2; no definite D call. The V gene lost 7 bases and the J gene lost 5 bases, with 14 bases spanning the gap. Germline lookup yields CDR1 LNHDA and CDR2 SQIVND (reference sequence). The CDR3 sequence is 13 residues long.

The V call is TRBV6-6, the J call TRBJ1-4; D uncertain. The CDR3 is 15 residues long. Germline V gene data show CDR1 as MNHNY and CDR2 as SVGAGI (reference sequence). V lost 2 bases and J lost 0, with 7 bases in between. DNA for the CDR3: TGTGCCAGCAGTTACAAGGGCACAACTAATGAAAAACTGTTTTTT. It specifies CASSYKGTTNEKLFF.

The sample holds one count of this clone. This chain uses TRBV30 with TRBJ2-7; maybe TRBD1 (5 bases). The CDR3 extends over 15 amino acids. CDR1 and CDR2 (germline): GTSNPN, SVGIG (reference sequence). Between the trimmed V and J ends, which lost 2 bases and 0 bases, there was a span of 14 bases. In nucleotides, the CDR3 is TGTGCCTGGAGTCGTAGGACACTGAGCTCCTACGAGCAGTACTTC. Its translation: CAWSRRTLSSYEQYF.

This chain joins TRBV7-3 and TRBJ2-3; D may be TRBD2 (6 bases). The CDR3 loop spans 16 amino acids. Germline loops: CDR1 SGHTA, CDR2 FQGTGA. With 5 bases removed from V and 0 bases from J, the gap between germline ends came to 15 bases. CDR3 bases: TGTGCCAGCAGCCCAGGACTACACCCTAGCACAGATACGCAGTATTTT. Translation gives CASSPGLHPSTDTQYF.

The chain uses TRBV15 and TRBJ2-5, with 10 positions matching TRBD1. The CDR3 spans 15 residues. In germline, CDR1 is LNHNV, CDR2 YYDKDF (reference sequence). V dropped 11 bases and J dropped 4; count of bases not matched to a gene: 13. The DNA for the CDR3 is TGTGCCGTAGGGGAGACCGACAGGGGGCCAGAGACCCAGTACTTC. Amino acids: CAVGETDRGPETQYF.

The gene calls are TRBV29-1 and TRBJ2-3; 8 nucleotides agree with TRBD2. Trimming cost V 4 bases and J 4 bases; bases outside gene matches: 7. CDR1 is SQVTM and CDR2 is ANQGSEA in the germline V gene. The CDR3 length is 14 residues. DNA of the CDR3: TGCAGCGTTGCGGGGGGGCCAAATTCAGATACGCAGTATTTT. Protein product: CSVAGGPNSDTQYF.